This TCR beta chain emerged from a study of graft-versus-host responses after intestinal transplantation (dated by TCRdb to 2020 to 2023). Notes on the research overall: Recipients received multivisceral, liver-intestinal, or isolated intestinal transplants. Of the roughly 23 intestinal transplant recipients enrolled in the cohort, one of whom was a retransplant, a few patients without pretransplant specimens were excluded. After intestinal transplantation, graft-versus-host and host-versus-graft alloreactive T cell clones were followed in the graft, circulation and bone marrow using bulk TCR-beta CDR3 sequencing. Alloreactive clones were identified by sequencing pre-transplant mixed lymphocyte reaction products and comparing these products with unstimulated pre-transplant donor and recipient T cells. Rather than going through the commercial service, samples from three later patients were sequenced in-house on an Illumina MiSeq and processed with MiXCR. Donor T cell macrochimerism was defined as a peak of at least 4% donor T cells among recipient peripheral blood mononuclear cells. Anti-thymocyte globulin induction was given to all recipients, followed by maintenance tacrolimus and steroids for two to four years. Paper-wide results and their limitations: Early after transplant, declines in HvG clones were associated with peak levels of circulating GvH clones. GvH clones were found in recipient bone marrow, and some of the GvH clones appeared earlier in ileal mucosa or blood, which is consistent with an intestinal mucosal origin. Conclusions were limited by the relatively low number and heterogeneity of intestinal transplant patients. Patients with donor T cell macrochimerism had high GvH to HvG T cell clonal ratios in their allografts.

The library relied on the immunoSEQ multiplex PCR assay. For most patients, genomic DNA was isolated with the Qiagen DNeasy Blood and Tissue Kit and sent frozen to Adaptive Biotechnologies for TCR sequencing. Adaptive Biotechnologies carried out high-throughput TCR-beta CDR3 sequencing of genomic DNA for most patients. Per the original workflow: Adaptive's ImmunoSEQ software supplied the TCR sequencing data for about 18 patients, while MiXCR and VDJtools were used to process a few other patients. To correct CD4 versus CD8 sorting errors, sequences present in both subsets at a frequency ratio below 5:1 were removed. CDR3 nucleotide sequences shared by donor and recipient were removed because the origin of these sequences could not be assigned. At least 2-fold expansion over unstimulated cells and a minimum CFSE-low frequency of 0.002% (template counts) or 0.001% (read counts) were required for clones to be classified as alloreactive. Mappable clones were those detected in sequenced pre-transplant spleen, lymph node, or MLR CFSE-low populations of the donor or recipient. Cumulative frequency of alloreactive clones was calculated as a percentage of all sequences weighted by copy number. This is the immuneACCESS table as TCRdb keeps it, with only in-frame sequences that have V and J called. A part of the clones is gone; compared with another copy, unresolved V genes explain less than half, and the rest is unexplained. V and J calls and clone size follow that table, whereas D and trimming were derived from the DNA. Within this sample are just under 50,000 clones, with roughly 84% of them counted one time only. The leading ten clones occupy over 0.45% of the sample.

Worth noting for this clone: Its binding antigen is unknown. It has no much larger one-base neighbor in the sample; base qualities were not kept.

The time point label on this specimen signifies: cells obtained before transplantation from donor or recipient. CD3+CD4+ and CD3+CD8+ populations were FACS-sorted from unstimulated pre-transplant donor and recipient cells taken from spleen or lymph nodes. The receptor comes from a human donor who was the organ donor for an intestinal transplant. The sample in question was unstimulated CD4+ T cells sorted from spleen or lymph node cells, obtained before transplant.

Here is the DNA: TGTGCCAGCAGTTTAGTTCAGGGGGCTGGGGCCAACGTCCTGACTTTC. Translated, this is CASSLVQGAGANVLTF. The receptor chain draws on TRBV27 and TRBJ2-6; TRBD1 lines up with 7 middle nucleotides. Measured from the cysteine to the phenylalanine, the CDR3 is 16 residues long. This entry keeps only the CDR3 DNA: 48 bases, framed from base 1. V and J are trimmed by 2 bases and 2 bases, and the gene matches miss 3 bases of the junction. The germline V gene (reference sequence) specifies MNHEY as CDR1 and SMNVEV as CDR2.